This T cell receptor (beta chain) was sequenced for a study of T cell responses to AZD1222 COVID-19 vaccine. Overall study context: Analysis merged second doses at about 4 or about 12 weeks. The study, taken as a whole, reports: Spike-specific TCR breadth and depth grew following two AZD1222 doses. Clonal diversity may have been underestimated in mostly white British donors. Along spike, vaccine-associated CD4 TCRs were found throughout, with dominance at 160-218 and 743-854.

Germline CDR1 and CDR2: LGHNA and YNFKEQ. Trimming took 4 bases from V and 7 from J; bases not matched to a gene: 11. This CDR3 comprises 16 residues. Concerning this clone: The antigen remains unidentified.

Here immunoSEQ multiplex PCR was the method, and the copy in TCRdb shows in-frame clones only, minus some. The data contain some 190,000 clones, 80% to 90% of them singletons. This specimen consisted of peripheral blood, obtained on day 0 of AZD1222 vaccination. The genes are TRBV4-2 and TRBJ2-1; 9 bases are a match to TRBD2. This TCR was recovered from an adult in good health. For the CDR3, the DNA is TGTGCCAGCAGCCCCGTGGCGGGGGGGTCCGAGAATGAGCAGTTCTTC. This translates into CASSPVAGGSENEQFF.